This TCR beta chain was profiled in a study of identical twins. J gave up 4 bases and V 0 bases, and 6 bases lay outside the gene matches. The CDR3 length is 16 residues. In germline, CDR1 is MNHEY, CDR2 SVGAGI. TCRdb processed the 5' RACE reads anew with MiXCR; each CDR3 protein has one entry. The data contain hundreds of thousands of distinct CDR3 sequences, roughly 18% of them singletons. This sample also belongs to another study, concerning T cells expressing NK-cell markers. That publication notes: The authors derived TCR beta repertoires from sorted CD3+CD56+NKG2C+, CD3+CD56+NKG2C- and CD3+CD56-NKG2C+ T cells.

The receptor was derived from a woman younger than 35 in good health. Sequenced: PBMCs. V is TRBV6-5 and J is TRBJ2-7; TRBD1 agrees at 10 bases. The CDR3 loop is CASSYSRDRGGYEQYF. CDR3 bases: TGTGCCAGCAGTTACTCCCGGGACAGGGGAGGGTACGAGCAGTACTTC.